The T cell receptor (beta chain) described here comes from a study of blood T cell repertoires in COVID-19. Sequencing used immunoSEQ multiplex PCR; TCRdb keeps in-frame clones, though not all of them. This table holds under 450,000 clones, about 90% found once. The receptor was isolated from a woman in her thirties who had recovered from COVID-19. The sample comprised PBMCs or T cells enriched from blood (not recorded which).

CDR3 sequence reads: CAISGQNDEQYF. CDR3 nucleotide sequence: TGTGCCATCAGTGGACAGAATGACGAGCAGTACTTC. The V and J genes are TRBV10-3 and TRBJ2-7, with D possibly matching TRBD1 (5 bases). In germline, CDR1 is ENHRY, CDR2 SYGVKD. Trimming removed 4 bases from V and 5 bases from J, with 9 bases in between. The CDR3 is made up of 12 amino acids.